This T cell receptor beta chain was captured by sequencing in a study of tumor-infiltrating lymphocytes in primary liver carcinoma. Termini included, the CDR3 measures 18 amino acids. Germline loops: CDR1 SGHDN, CDR2 FVKESK. A primer in the constant region served to generate TCR beta cDNA from roughly 550 ng of total RNA. Nested multiplex PCR, run for three rounds with slightly modified ARM-PCR, yielded TCR beta libraries. Investigators reported that the first two PCR rounds, at about 11 cycles each, used TRBV1-TRBV30 forward primers with a C-beta reverse primer. A single record per CDR3 protein comes from TCRdb applying MiXCR to the multiplex PCR reads. Found here are about 43,000 distinct CDR3 sequences, about three quarters of them singletons; the top ten hold about a fifth. Worth noting for this clonotype: This CDR3 fails to terminate in the conserved phenylalanine or tryptophan, so it likely reflects a read error. The limits of the CDR3 on the DNA are not certain, so only TCRdb's listed CDR3 is given.

Both RNA and DNA were isolated together from approximately 20-30 mg of bulk tissue that had not been sorted. The sample taken for sequencing was liver tumor tissue from sampling region 2. Subset given: tumor region T2, inferior pole. The V and J genes are TRBV14 and TRBJ2-7; the table gives TRBD2 as D, unverified against the DNA. This TCR was sampled from a man aged 35 to 55 with primary liver carcinoma and hepatitis B virus infection. The CDR3 region is CASSHTSGQVGSSYEQYL.